The entry below gives a single T cell receptor beta chain sequence along with its context. What it binds is unknown. The germline V and J ends were trimmed by 0 bases and 4 bases, with 15 bases remaining between them. Germline CDR1 reads LGHNA; CDR2 reads YSLEER. The CDR3 spans 16 residues. The sample belongs to a study of T cells after yellow fever vaccination. Study at large: Preparing low-cell-number fractions relied on SMART-Seq v4 Ultra Low Input.

TCRdb analysed the 5' RACE reads with MiXCR anew, one entry per CDR3 protein. The repertoire holds roughly 330,000 distinct CDR3 sequences, with around 3.9% as singletons. Broader study findings: The CD4 and CD8 compartments had a small share of their clonotypes in common. Subsequent to the booster, the majority of primary-vaccination clones reappeared (around 95% CD4, approximately 90% CD8).

The receptor was derived from a man aged 18-30 years who received the YFV17D yellow fever vaccine. Material: PBMCs, obtained 5 days after the yellow fever booster vaccination. This sequence joins TRBV4-3 and TRBJ1-2; D is uncertain. Here the CDR3 DNA reads TGCGCCAGCAGCCAAGATCGGCACAGCGGACCCTATGGCTACACCTTC. Its translation: CASSQDRHSGPYGYTF.